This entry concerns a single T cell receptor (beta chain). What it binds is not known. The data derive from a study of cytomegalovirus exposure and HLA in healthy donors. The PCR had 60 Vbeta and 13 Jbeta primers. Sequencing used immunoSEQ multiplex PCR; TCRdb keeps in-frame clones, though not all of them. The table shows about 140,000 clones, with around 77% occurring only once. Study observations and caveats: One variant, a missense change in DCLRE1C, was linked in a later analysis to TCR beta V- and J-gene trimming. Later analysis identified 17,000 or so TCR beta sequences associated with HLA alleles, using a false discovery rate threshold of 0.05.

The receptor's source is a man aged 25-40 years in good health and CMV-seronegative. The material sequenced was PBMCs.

CDR3 sequence: CASSLHSNQPQHF. CDR3 nucleotides: TGTGCCAGCAGCTTACATAGCAATCAGCCCCAGCATTTT. This chain joins TRBV11-1 and TRBJ1-5, with D hard to call. CDR3 length: 13 residues. Germline V gene lookup returns CDR1 SGHAT and CDR2 FQDESV (reference sequence). The V and J ends lost 2 bases and 0 bases respectively, with 2 bases between them.